This T cell receptor (beta chain) appears in the sequencing data of a study of T cells in Graves' hyperthyroidism and ophthalmopathy. The study, taken as a whole, reports: Most clonotypes expanded in the thyroid (above 0.001) were also present in blood.

This clonotype has a count of ten or more. Its antigen remains unknown. The germline gene is not matched at one end of the junction; a read error may be the cause. Thyroid ultrasound and orbital computed tomography, with clinical symptoms and serum thyroxine and TRAb, informed diagnoses. Using RNA transcripts as the source, TCR beta CDR3 regions were amplified. RT-PCR in the first round (using the HTBI primer set) targeted the TCR CDR3. TCRdb passed the multiplex PCR reads through MiXCR, listing each CDR3 protein once. This table has about 570,000 distinct CDR3 sequences, approximately 44% appearing once. This CDR3 spans 13 amino acids. Germline CDR1 reads SEHNR; CDR2 reads FQNEAQ (reference sequence).

What was sequenced was peripheral blood or thyroid tissue (not recorded which). The rearrangement uses TRBV7-9 and TRBJ1-2, with a weak D call TRBD1 (5 bases). The clonotype comes from an adult woman with Graves' disease, either hyperthyroidism or ophthalmopathy (not recorded which). The DNA of the CDR3 is TGTGCCAGCAGCTTAGAGGGGTACGCCACCTCTGACTTC. This encodes CASSLEGYATSDF.